This is a list of T cell receptor beta chains from one sample in a study of T cells in Graves' hyperthyroidism and ophthalmopathy. TCRdb processed the multiplex PCR reads anew with MiXCR; each CDR3 protein has one entry. The sample consists of 690,000 or so distinct CDR3 sequences, over 15% of them appearing once. The sequenced sample was blood. All receptors derive from a woman in her forties or fifties with Graves' hyperthyroidism that later progressed to Graves' ophthalmopathy. Each CDR3 is given with its conserved first and last residue. The D gene is left open where the match is weak. The size entry is marked missing in some rows and otherwise reads once, few, many or a size class.

>TRBD1|TRBJ2-1|TRBV7-9|-
TGTGCCAGCAGCACCGTAGACAGGGCGTTCTACAATGAGCAGTTCTTC
CASSTVDRAFYNEQFF
>-|TRBJ1-3|TRBV29-1|few
TGCAGCGTTGGAGGAGACTCTGGAAACACCATATATTTT
CSVGGDSGNTIYF
>-|TRBJ1-1|TRBV6-1|few
TGTGCCAGCAGTTCATCACAGGGAGACACTGAAGCTTTCTTT
CASSSSQGDTEAFF
>-|TRBJ1-1|TRBV5-1|-
TGCGCCAGCAGCCCACGACTGGAGAACGCTGAAGCTTTCTTT
CASSPRLENAEAFF
>TRBD2|TRBJ2-5|TRBV5-1|-
TGCGCCAGCAGCTTGTCGGCTAGCGGGAAACAAGAGACCCAGTACTTC
CASSLSASGKQETQYF
>TRBD2|TRBJ2-2|TRBV6-1|few
TGTGCCAGCAGTGGGGGGGGGTCGAACACCGGGGAGCTGTTTTTT
CASSGGGSNTGELFF
>-|TRBJ2-3|TRBV9|-
TGTGCCAGCATTCAGGGGAGCACAGATACGCAGTATTTT
CASIQGSTDTQYF
>-|TRBJ2-2|TRBV7-9|few
TGTGCCAGCAGTTCTTTCAGGCAGCGGTCGAACACCGGGGAGCTGTTTTTT
CASSSFRQRSNTGELFF
>TRBD1|TRBJ2-3|TRBV6-2/TRBV6-3|few
TGTGCCAGCCAGACAGGGGACACAGATACGCAGTATTTT
CASQTGDTDTQYF
>TRBD1|TRBJ1-5|TRBV6-2/TRBV6-3|few
TGTGCCAGCAGTTACTTGGGACAGGCCTATCAGCCCCAGCATTTT
CASSYLGQAYQPQHF
>-|TRBJ1-1|TRBV30|few
TGTGCCTGGAGTGATCAGATCATGAACACTGAAGCTTTCTTT
CAWSDQIMNTEAFF
>-|TRBJ2-7|TRBV3-1|many
TGTGCCAGCAGCCAAGGACAGGACGAGCAGTACTTC
CASSQGQDEQYF
>-|TRBJ2-1|TRBV4-2|few
TGTGCCAGCAGCCAAGTCTCGAGGGGGAGTGACAATGAGCAGTTCTTC
CASSQVSRGSDNEQFF
>-|TRBJ1-5|TRBV2|many
TGTGCCAGCAGCGCCAGTAATCAGCCCCAGCATTTT
CASSASNQPQHF
>-|TRBJ1-1|TRBV5-1|few
TGCGCCAGCAGCTTGGTTTTCGACAGGACCAACACTGAAGCTTTCTTT
CASSLVFDRTNTEAFF
>TRBD1|TRBJ2-7|TRBV20-1|many
TGCAGTGCTAGAGACACAGGGGGCATTTCCTACGAGCAGTACTTC
CSARDTGGISYEQYF
>TRBD1|TRBJ2-7|TRBV12-3/TRBV12-4|many
TGTGCCAGCAACGACAGGGCGAGGTCCTACGAGCAGTACTTC
CASNDRARSYEQYF
>-|TRBJ1-1|TRBV5-1|many
TGCGCCAGCAGCTTGGCTGGGGGGAAGAACACTGAAGCTTTCTTT
CASSLAGGKNTEAFF
>-|TRBJ1-5|TRBV11-2|many
TGTGCCAGCAGCCTGGGGGGACGGGCCTTTCAGCCCCAGCATTTT
CASSLGGRAFQPQHF
>-|TRBJ1-1|TRBV3-1|few
TGTGCCAGCAGCCCTAGATGGGGGAACACTGAAGCTTTCTTT
CASSPRWGNTEAFF